This T cell receptor beta chain was recorded in a study of blood T cell repertoires in COVID-19. Overall study context: Sample material is recorded as cDNA or gDNA derived from T cells, B-cell-depleted T cells, or PBMCs.

V lost 0 bases and J lost 14, with 19 bases in between. Germline lookup yields CDR1 LGHDT and CDR2 YNNKEL (reference sequence). The CDR3 spans 14 residues. A single count supports this clone. Clones were read by immunoSEQ multiplex PCR, and TCRdb kept only the in-frame ones, dropping some. The sample lists around 150,000 clones, 87% occurring once. The receptor's source is a woman aged 40 to 50 with acute or convalescent COVID-19. Sequencing was carried out using peripheral blood. This rearrangement joins TRBV3-1 (or the pseudogene TRBV3-2) to TRBJ1-2; no reliable D call. CDR3 sequence reads: CASSQDWAPLGRTF. The CDR3 nucleotides read TGTGCCAGCAGCCAAGATTGGGCACCCCTGGGGAGGACCTTC.